The 32 T cell receptor beta chains given below trace back to one sample, sequenced in a study of T cells after yellow fever vaccination (dated by TCRdb to the late 2010s). The sample's treatment or condition label is to be understood as: live attenuated yellow fever vaccine strain. The library was obtained by 5' RACE. This sample was sequenced with an Illumina NovaSeq 6000. The public reads were reanalyzed by TCRdb: fastp trimming at Q25, MiXCR alignment, in-frame beta chains only. Entries that share a CDR3 protein sequence are merged under the most common genes and DNA. For this sample there are 120,000 or so distinct CDR3 sequences; 8% to 10% appear just once. 30% to 40% of the sample comes from the top ten. The sequenced sample was CD8+ T cells sorted from PBMCs, obtained on the day of the yellow fever booster vaccination. These receptors were taken from a man aged 18 to 29 who received the YFV17D yellow fever vaccine.

This clonotype qualifies as medium-sized. The V gene is TRBV12-3 or TRBV12-4, the J gene TRBJ1-2; D gene unclear. The CDR3 is 13 amino acids. V lost 3 bases to trimming and J lost 8 bases, with 13 bases between them. The CDR3 is CASSFNSLRGYTF. Here the CDR3 DNA reads TGTGCCAGCAGTTTTAACAGCTTGAGGGGCTACACCTTC.

This clonotype was observed a few times. The genes are TRBV7-9 and TRBJ2-5, with D perhaps assigned TRBD1 or TRBD2 (5 bases each). Germline values: CDR1 SEHNR, CDR2 FQNEAQ (reference sequence). The CDR3 totals 14 residues. V lost 5 bases and J lost 2, with 12 bases in between. As DNA, the CDR3 is TGTGCCAGCAGCCGGGGACCCCGGCAAGAGACCCAGTACTTC. As protein: CASSRGPRQETQYF. Full variable domain (rest looked up from reference TRBV7-9 and TRBJ2-5): DTGVSQNPRHKITKRGQNVTFRCDPISEHNRLYWYRQTLGQGPEFLTYFQNEAQLEKSRLLSDRFSAERPKGSFSTLEIQRTEQGDSAMYLCASSRGPRQETQYFGPGTRLLVL.

This clonotype was counted only a few times. The chain is built from TRBV4-1 and TRBJ2-6; 7 nucleotides match TRBD1. V shed 3 bases and J 0 bases; nucleotides not matched to a gene: 2. The CDR3 extends over 16 amino acids. Per germline, CDR1 MGHRA and CDR2 YSYEKL. Here the CDR3 DNA reads TGCGCCAGCAGCCACAGGGACAGCTCTGGGGCCAACGTCCTGACTTTC. The encoded protein is CASSHRDSSGANVLTF.

The V gene is TRBV9, the J gene TRBJ2-7; 8 bases map to TRBD2. V shed 3 bases, J shed 4 bases, and the junction held 6 bases outside the gene matches. CDR1 and CDR2 from the germline V gene are SGDLS and YYNGEE. The CDR3 runs 14 residues. This CDR3 reads CASSAPAGDYEQYV. The CDR3 DNA reads TGTGCCAGCAGCGCGCCAGCGGGGGATTACGAGCAGTACGTC.

This clonotype was detected many times. The rearrangement links TRBV6-5 to TRBJ2-7, with D perhaps TRBD1 (6 bases). Germline-derived CDR1 and CDR2 are MNHEY and SVGAGI. Trimming took off 5 bases at V and 1 base at J, with 6 bases between the two ends. The CDR3 covers 12 residues. This CDR3 is CASSGQSYEQYF. Here the CDR3 DNA reads TGTGCCAGCAGTGGACAGTCCTACGAGCAGTACTTC.

V and J are TRBV20-1 and TRBJ1-2; D gene ambiguous. The CDR3 runs 13 residues. The germline V gene encodes CDR1 DFQATT and CDR2 SNEGSKA (reference sequence). Trimming took off 0 bases at V and 4 bases at J, with 9 bases between the two ends. This chain's CDR3 is CSAREGFSYGYTF. CDR3 coding DNA: TGCAGTGCTAGAGAAGGCTTTTCCTATGGCTACACCTTC.

This clonotype was seen a few times. CDR3 nucleotides: TGCGCCAGCAGGGCGGGGGGGCCCTACAATGAGCAGTTCTTC. Translated, it gives CASRAGGPYNEQFF. The J gene is TRBJ2-1, the V gene TRBV5-1; 9 positions match TRBD2. V gave up 5 bases and J gave up 2 bases; unmatched junction bases: 2. Germline-derived CDR1 and CDR2 are SGHRS and YFSETQ. The length of the CDR3 is 14 residues.

This clonotype was observed a few times. This chain connects TRBV5-4 to TRBJ2-1; no firm D call. Germline V gene lookup returns CDR1 SGHNT and CDR2 YYREEE (reference sequence). The CDR3 contains 14 residues. V lost 2 bases and J lost 7, with 13 bases in between. CDR3 amino acids: CASSFGPGKNEQFF. DNA of the CDR3: TGTGCCAGCAGCTTCGGGCCTGGGAAAAATGAGCAGTTCTTC.

This clonotype was counted a few times. The V and J genes are TRBV6-5 and TRBJ2-7; TRBD1 matches 11 bases. J was trimmed by 6 bases and V by 8 bases; bases with no gene match: 3. The germline CDR1 and CDR2 sequences are MNHEY and SVGAGI. This CDR3 comprises 12 residues. The CDR3 protein is CASGGTGGEQYF. The CDR3 nucleotides read TGTGCCAGCGGCGGGACAGGGGGCGAGCAGTACTTC.

This clonotype was observed a handful of times. The chain carries TRBV5-1 and TRBJ1-2, with 7 bases aligning to TRBD1. V was clipped by 3 bases and J by 3 bases; unmatched bases: 2. This CDR3 contains 13 residues. Germline V gives CDR1 SGHRS, CDR2 YFSETQ. The CDR3 region has the DNA TGCGCCAGCAGCTCGGGGACAGACTATGGCTACACCTTC. Amino acid sequence: CASSSGTDYGYTF.

This chain connects TRBV15 to TRBJ2-1; 7 bases match TRBD2. The CDR3 sequence is 13 residues long. V was clipped by 1 base and J by 6 bases; unmatched bases: 0. Germline CDR1 and CDR2: LNHNV and YYDKDF (reference sequence). The CDR3 nucleotides read TGTGCCACCAGCAGAGGGACTAGCAATGAGCAGTTCTTC. It specifies CATSRGTSNEQFF.

V and J are TRBV15 and TRBJ2-3; perhaps D is TRBD1 or TRBD2 (5 bases each). The CDR3 runs 16 residues. V lost 4 bases to trimming and J lost 4 bases, with 18 bases between them. From germline, CDR1 is LNHNV and CDR2 YYDKDF (reference sequence). CDR3 in amino acids: CATSTRGKPYSDTQYF. The CDR3 region has the DNA TGTGCCACCAGCACGAGGGGCAAGCCCTATTCAGATACGCAGTATTTT.

A few counts support this clonotype. V usage is TRBV10-3 and J usage is TRBJ1-2, with 9 positions matching TRBD1. The CDR3 spans 14 residues. The germline CDR1 and CDR2 sequences are ENHRY and SYGVKD. The junction had 6 bases not matched to a gene; V was cut back by 2 bases and J by 8 bases. The CDR3 spells CAISEEQGARGYTF. CDR3 DNA sequence: TGTGCCATCAGTGAGGAACAGGGGGCCCGCGGCTACACCTTC.

This clonotype was seen more than once but under ten times. The V gene is TRBV20-1, the J gene TRBJ2-3, with unresolved D. The CDR3 covers 16 residues. Trimming pared 0 bases from V and 2 bases from J, leaving 15 bases between. Looked up from germline, CDR1 is DFQATT and CDR2 is SNEGSKA (reference sequence). DNA of the CDR3: TGCAGTGCTAGAGATCCCGAGGCGGCCATCACAGATACGCAGTATTTT. Encoded protein: CSARDPEAAITDTQYF.

This clonotype was seen more than once but under ten times. The chain employs TRBV7-9 and TRBJ1-1; 7 bases map to TRBD1. J gave up 4 bases and V 6 bases, and 8 bases lay outside the gene matches. The CDR3 totals 14 residues. Per germline, CDR1 SEHNR and CDR2 FQNEAQ (reference sequence). CDR3 in amino acids: CASSPWQGGTEAFF. The CDR3 coding sequence is TGTGCCAGCAGTCCCTGGCAGGGGGGCACTGAAGCTTTCTTT.

This clonotype showed up just a few times. V usage is TRBV6-2 or TRBV6-3 and J usage is TRBJ1-2; unclear D gene. Trimming took 4 bases from V and 8 from J, leaving 11 bases between them. This CDR3 comprises 12 residues. The germline gives CDR1 MNHEY, CDR2 SVGEGT. The CDR3 is CASSSGWLGYTF. CDR3 in DNA: TGTGCCAGCAGTTCCGGATGGTTGGGCTACACCTTC.

This clonotype came up a few times. The chain is built from TRBV29-1 and TRBJ2-5, with a weak D call TRBD1 (5 bases). Germline V lookup: CDR1 SQVTM, CDR2 ANQGSEA. The CDR3 consists of 13 residues. Trimming cost V 4 bases and J 2 bases, with 11 bases left between them. Here the CDR3 DNA reads TGCAGCGTTGTCTTAGGGGAACAAGAGACCCAGTACTTC. Protein product: CSVVLGEQETQYF.

The sample holds a few counts of this clonotype. The CDR3 is CASSGGTSGGARHYNEQFF. As DNA, the CDR3 is TGTGCCAGCAGCGGCGGGACTAGCGGGGGGGCCCGACACTACAATGAGCAGTTCTTC. The chain couples TRBV7-2 to TRBJ2-1; TRBD2 matches 16 bases. The CDR3 loop spans 19 amino acids. V dropped 5 bases and J dropped 3; count of bases not matched to a gene: 10. Germline loops: CDR1 SGHTA, CDR2 FQGNSA.

This clonotype was detected ten times or more. The chain links TRBV29-1 to TRBJ2-2; possibly TRBD2 for D (6 bases). The germline V and J ends were trimmed by 4 bases and 7 bases, with 7 bases remaining between them. This CDR3 comprises 11 residues. CDR1 is SQVTM and CDR2 is ANQGSEA in the germline V gene. The CDR3 here is CSVVRGGELFF. In DNA, the CDR3 is TGCAGCGTTGTGCGGGGCGGGGAGCTGTTTTTT.

This clonotype appeared a few times. This sequence joins TRBV7-9 and TRBJ2-3, with 9 bases matching TRBD1. V dropped 5 bases and J dropped 2; count of bases not matched to a gene: 5. CDR3 length: 15 residues. Germline V gives CDR1 SEHNR, CDR2 FQNEAQ (reference sequence). In DNA, the CDR3 is TGTGCCAGCAGCCGAGGACAGGGGACCACAGATACGCAGTATTTT. Translation gives CASSRGQGTTDTQYF.

A remark on this clonotype: Germline and junction disagree at one end, which may indicate a read error. The chain employs TRBV12-3 or TRBV12-4 and TRBJ1-1; 9 positions match TRBD1. The CDR3 has 12 residues. In DNA form, the CDR3 reads TGTGCCAGCAGTTTGGGAGCAGGACAGGGGAACTTT. It translates to CASSLGAGQGNF.

The J gene is TRBJ2-7, the V gene TRBV18; TRBD1 matches 9 bases. CDR1 is KGHSH and CDR2 is LQKENI in the germline V gene. V dropped 4 bases and J dropped 3; count of bases not matched to a gene: 7. This CDR3 is built from 15 residues. CDR3: CASSLQGQGGYEQYF. As DNA, the CDR3 is TGTGCCAGCTCACTACAGGGACAGGGAGGCTACGAGCAGTACTTC.

This clonotype turned up a few times. V usage is TRBV29-1 and J usage is TRBJ2-3; possible D gene TRBD2, 6 bases. With 5 bases removed from V and 1 base from J, the gap between germline ends came to 10 bases. Germline-derived CDR1 and CDR2 are SQVTM and ANQGSEA. The CDR3 sequence is 13 residues long. The CDR3 DNA is TGCAGCGTTTCACCGGGAGGCACAGATACGCAGTATTTT. Its protein product is CSVSPGGTDTQYF.

The chain couples TRBV7-9 to TRBJ2-6; the D is unclear. CDR1 and CDR2 from the germline V gene are SEHNR and FQNEAQ (reference sequence). The V gene lost 6 bases and the J gene lost 5 bases, with 20 bases spanning the gap. This CDR3 contains 17 residues. The CDR3 nucleotides are TGTGCCAGCAGTGACGGGTCCTCCTCACTTTGGGCCAACGTCCTGACTTTC. It is translated as CASSDGSSSLWANVLTF.

This clonotype was detected only a few times. The rearrangement uses TRBV7-6 and TRBJ2-2, with 7 positions matching TRBD1. The ends lost 3 bases at V and 6 bases at J; junction bases unmatched: 7. This CDR3 has 15 residues. Germline-derived CDR1 and CDR2 are SGHVS and FNYEAQ. The CDR3 region has the DNA TGTGCCAGCAGCTTGAGGGACAGACGGGCCGGGGAGCTGTTTTTT. Translation gives CASSLRDRRAGELFF.

This clonotype was detected a few times. J is TRBJ2-7 and V is TRBV27; either TRBD1 or TRBD2 may fit D (5 bases each). The CDR3 is made up of 14 amino acids. Germline assignment: CDR1 MNHEY and CDR2 SMNVEV (reference sequence). The ends were cut back, 11 bases at V and 4 bases at J, with 21 bases in the middle. The CDR3 DNA sequence: TGTGCCTCACAGAGGGGTGTTATAGGTTACGAGCAGTACTTC. Protein sequence: CASQRGVIGYEQYF.

This chain connects TRBV6-2 or TRBV6-3 to TRBJ2-7, with a tentative D call TRBD1 (6 bases). CDR3 length: 13 amino acids. Germline assignment: CDR1 MNHEY and CDR2 SVGEGT. V was trimmed by 2 bases and J by 4 bases, leaving 9 bases between them. This CDR3 reads CASSYRGGYEQYV. The CDR3 DNA follows: TGTGCCAGCAGTTACAGAGGGGGTTACGAGCAGTACGTC.

This clonotype turned up a few times. CDR3 amino acids: CAISEIGGASRETQYF. CDR3 bases: TGTGCCATCAGTGAGATCGGGGGGGCGAGTAGAGAGACCCAGTACTTC. The genes are TRBV10-3 and TRBJ2-5, with TRBD2 matching 8 bases. The CDR3 spans 16 residues. V gave up 2 bases and J gave up 4 bases; unmatched junction bases: 9. Germline CDR1 ENHRY, CDR2 SYGVKD.

This clonotype showed up many times. The CDR3 nucleotides are TGCGCCAGCAGCCAAGAAACTTTGGCAGAAAGGGATGAAGCTTTCTTT. Its protein product is CASSQETLAERDEAFF. This sequence joins TRBV4-1 and TRBJ1-1, with D uncertain. The V end was cut by 0 bases, the J end by 7 bases, with 18 bases between. The germline gives CDR1 MGHRA, CDR2 YSYEKL. CDR3 length: 16 residues.

This clonotype was detected a few times. This chain joins TRBV5-1 and TRBJ2-7; weak D call: TRBD2 (5 bases). V lost 0 bases and J 3 bases, leaving 10 bases between the germline ends. The length of the CDR3 is 14 residues. Per the germline V gene, CDR1 is SGHRS and CDR2 is YFSETQ. The CDR3: CASSLATGGYEQYF. The CDR3 nucleotides are TGCGCCAGCAGCTTGGCCACTGGAGGCTACGAGCAGTACTTC.

This clonotype came up a few times. This rearrangement joins TRBV6-2 or TRBV6-3 to TRBJ2-2; TRBD1 is a possible D gene (5 bases). This CDR3 comprises 12 residues. Trimming shortened V by 5 bases and J by 6 bases, and 7 bases separated the two germline ends. Germline V CDR1 and CDR2: MNHEY, SVGEGT. Here the CDR3 DNA reads TGTGCCAGCAGTGACAGCCCCGGGGAGCTGTTTTTT. Protein product: CASSDSPGELFF.

This chain joins TRBV6-5 and TRBJ1-2; D unresolved. The germline V and J ends were trimmed by 0 bases and 0 bases, with 11 bases remaining between them. The V gene's germline CDR1 is MNHEY and CDR2 SVGAGI. The CDR3 runs 16 residues. The CDR3 loop reads CASSYSGSLANYGYTF. The CDR3 region has the DNA TGTGCCAGCAGTTACTCAGGGAGCCTAGCTAACTATGGCTACACCTTC.